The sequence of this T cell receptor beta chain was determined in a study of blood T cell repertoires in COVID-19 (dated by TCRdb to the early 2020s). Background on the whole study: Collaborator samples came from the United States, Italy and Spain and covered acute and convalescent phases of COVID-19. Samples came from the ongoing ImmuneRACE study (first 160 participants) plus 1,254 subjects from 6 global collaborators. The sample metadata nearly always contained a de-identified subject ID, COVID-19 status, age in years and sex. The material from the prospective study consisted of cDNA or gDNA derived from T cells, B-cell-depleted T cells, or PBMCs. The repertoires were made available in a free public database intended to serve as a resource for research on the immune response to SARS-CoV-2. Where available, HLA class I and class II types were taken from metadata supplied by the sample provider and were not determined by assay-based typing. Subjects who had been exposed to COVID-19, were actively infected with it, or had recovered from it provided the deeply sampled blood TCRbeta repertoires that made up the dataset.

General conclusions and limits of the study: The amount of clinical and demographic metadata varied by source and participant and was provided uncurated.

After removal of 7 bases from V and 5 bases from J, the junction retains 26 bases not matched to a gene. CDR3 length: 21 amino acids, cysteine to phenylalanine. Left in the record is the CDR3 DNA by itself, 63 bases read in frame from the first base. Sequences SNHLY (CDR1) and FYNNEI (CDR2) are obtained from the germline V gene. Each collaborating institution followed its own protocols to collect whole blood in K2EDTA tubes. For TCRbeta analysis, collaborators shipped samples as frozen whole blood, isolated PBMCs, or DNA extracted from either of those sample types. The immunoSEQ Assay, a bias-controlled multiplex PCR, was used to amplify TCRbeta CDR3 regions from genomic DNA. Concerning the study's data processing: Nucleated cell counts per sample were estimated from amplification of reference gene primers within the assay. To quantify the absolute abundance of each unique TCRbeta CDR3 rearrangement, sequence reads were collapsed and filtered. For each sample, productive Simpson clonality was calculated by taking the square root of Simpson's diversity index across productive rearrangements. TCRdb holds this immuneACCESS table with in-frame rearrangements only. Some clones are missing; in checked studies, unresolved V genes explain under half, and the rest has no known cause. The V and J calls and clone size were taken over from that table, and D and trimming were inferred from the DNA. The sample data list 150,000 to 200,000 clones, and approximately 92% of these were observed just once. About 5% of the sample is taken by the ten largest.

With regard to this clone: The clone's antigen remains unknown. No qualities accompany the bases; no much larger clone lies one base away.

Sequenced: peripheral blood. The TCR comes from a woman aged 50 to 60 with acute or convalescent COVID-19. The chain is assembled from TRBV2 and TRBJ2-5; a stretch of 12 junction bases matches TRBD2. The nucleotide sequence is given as TGTGCCAGCACCCCTTGGGGGGCTAGCGGGAGGGCCCTCAGGGGTCGTGAGACCCAGTACTTC. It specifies CASTPWGASGRALRGRETQYF.